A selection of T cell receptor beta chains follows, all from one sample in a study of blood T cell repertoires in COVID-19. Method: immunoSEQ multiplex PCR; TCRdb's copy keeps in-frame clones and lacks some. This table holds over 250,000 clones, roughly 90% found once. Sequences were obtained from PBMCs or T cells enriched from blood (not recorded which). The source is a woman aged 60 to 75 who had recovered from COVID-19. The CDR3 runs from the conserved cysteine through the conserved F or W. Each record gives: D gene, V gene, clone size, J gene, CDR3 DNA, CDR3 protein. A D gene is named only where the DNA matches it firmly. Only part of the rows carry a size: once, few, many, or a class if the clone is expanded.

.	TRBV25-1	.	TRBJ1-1	TGTGCCAGCAGTGAATCGGGAAGGTTGGACACTGAAGCTTTCTTT	CASSESGRLDTEAFF
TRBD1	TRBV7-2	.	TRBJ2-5	TGTGCCAGCAGCTTCAAGACAGGGCAAGAGACCCAGTACTTC	CASSFKTGQETQYF
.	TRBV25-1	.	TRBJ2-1	TGTGCCAGCAGCCGGGGGAGCCAGAACAATGAGCAGTTCTTC	CASSRGSQNNEQFF
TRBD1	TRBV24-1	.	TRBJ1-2	TGTGCCACCAGTGATCCCACGACAGGGGGAATCTATGGCTACACCTTC	CATSDPTTGGIYGYTF
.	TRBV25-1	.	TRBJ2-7	TGTGCCAGCAGTAAATGGCTGGCCACTAGAATCCACGAGCAGTACTTC	CASSKWLATRIHEQYF
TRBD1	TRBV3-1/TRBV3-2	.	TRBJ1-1	TGTGCCAGCAGCCATTGGGACAGGGAAACTGAAGCTTTCTTT	CASSHWDRETEAFF
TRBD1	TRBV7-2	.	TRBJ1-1	TGTGCCAGCAGCTTAGGAGGGACAGGGGGGGGCACTGAAGCTTTCTTT	CASSLGGTGGGTEAFF
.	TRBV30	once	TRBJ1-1	TGTGCCTCGAGCGGGGGGTTAGGAAGGACTGAAGCTTTCTTT	CASSGGLGRTEAFF
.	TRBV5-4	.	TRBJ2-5	TGTGCCAGCAGCTCGAATCATCGTGGGGCAGAGACCCAGTACTTC	CASSSNHRGAETQYF
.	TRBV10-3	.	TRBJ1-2	TGTGCCATCAGCCCCCCGCAGGGGATCGGTGGCTACACCTTC	CAISPPQGIGGYTF
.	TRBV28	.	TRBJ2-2	TGTGCCAGCTCGTGGGGGCTGGTCGGGGAGCTGTTTTTT	CASSWGLVGELFF
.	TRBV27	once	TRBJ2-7	TGTGCCAGCAGTACTTTGCCCATGAAAAACGAGCAGTACTTC	CASSTLPMKNEQYF
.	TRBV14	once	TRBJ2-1	TGTGCCAGCAGCCCCGGGGAGCGGAGATTACAGTTCTTC	CASSPGERRLQFF
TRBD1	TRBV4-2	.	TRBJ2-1	TGTGCCAGCAGCCAAGAACCCCCGAGGACAGGGGCGAATGAGCAGTTCTTC	CASSQEPPRTGANEQFF
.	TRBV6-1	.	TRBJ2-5	TGTGCCAGCAGTGAGGATTTGGGCCGGGAGACCCAGTACTTC	CASSEDLGRETQYF
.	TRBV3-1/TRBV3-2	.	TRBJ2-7	TGTGCCAGCAGCCACGAAGGGGCGAGGTACGAGCAGTACTTC	CASSHEGARYEQYF
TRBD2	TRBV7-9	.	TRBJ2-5	TGTGCCAGCAGCTTATTTTGGACTAGCGGGAGTGAGACCCAGTACTTC	CASSLFWTSGSETQYF
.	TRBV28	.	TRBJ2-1	TGTGCCAGCAGTTTCCAATCAAATGAGCAGTTCTTC	CASSFQSNEQFF
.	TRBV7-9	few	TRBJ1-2	TGTGCCAGCAGCTTATTTGACTTGGGCTACACCTTC	CASSLFDLGYTF
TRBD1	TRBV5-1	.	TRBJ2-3	TGCGCCAGCAGCTTGTCGGGACAGGGAACAGATACGCAGTATTTT	CASSLSGQGTDTQYF
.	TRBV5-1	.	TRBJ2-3	TGCGCCAGCAGCTTGGGTCTAGGGGATGATACGCAGTATTTT	CASSLGLGDDTQYF
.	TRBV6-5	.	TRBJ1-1	TGTGCCAGCAGTCTCAGGGATCTTAACACTGAAGCTTTCTTT	CASSLRDLNTEAFF
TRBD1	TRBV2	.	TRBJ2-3	TGTGCCAGCAGGGACAGGGGGGATACGCAGTATTTT	CASRDRGDTQYF
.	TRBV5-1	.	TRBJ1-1	TGCGCCAGCAGAGGGGCGGGATTATTAGTCGAAGCTTTCTTT	CASRGAGLLVEAFF
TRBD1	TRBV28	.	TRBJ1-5	TGTGCCAGCAGTTTTATAGGGGAAACAGGGGACAATCAGCCCCAGCATTTT	CASSFIGETGDNQPQHF
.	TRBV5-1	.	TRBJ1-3	TGCGCCAGCAGCTTGTTTGAGAGCAACTCTGGAAACACCATATATTTT	CASSLFESNSGNTIYF
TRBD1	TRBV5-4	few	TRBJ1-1	TGTGCCAGCCAGGGGGCGCCCGCTGAAGCTTTCTTT	CASQGAPAEAFF
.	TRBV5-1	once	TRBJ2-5	TGCGCCAGCAGCTTGGTTCCTGAGACCCAGTACTTC	CASSLVPETQYF
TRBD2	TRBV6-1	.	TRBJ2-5	TGTGCCAGCAGTGAAAAGGGTAGCGGGGCGTACCAAGAGACCCAGTACTTC	CASSEKGSGAYQETQYF
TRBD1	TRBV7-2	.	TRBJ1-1	TGTGCCAGCAGCTTCAATTCCGGGACAGGGAACCCTGAAGCTTTCTTT	CASSFNSGTGNPEAFF
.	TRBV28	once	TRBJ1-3	TGTGCCAGCAGTTTTCAACACCTCTCTGGAAACACCATATATTTT	CASSFQHLSGNTIYF
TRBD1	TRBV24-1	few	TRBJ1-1	TGTGCCACACGACAGGGGGGGAACACTGAAGCTTTCTTT	CATRQGGNTEAFF
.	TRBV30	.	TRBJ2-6	TGTGCCTGCCCTTCCGGGGCCAACGTCCTGACTTTC	CACPSGANVLTF
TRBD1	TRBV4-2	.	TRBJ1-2	TGTGCCAGCAGCCAAGATCTGCAGGGGGCTGTTGGCTACACCTTC	CASSQDLQGAVGYTF
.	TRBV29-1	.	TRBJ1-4	TGCAGCGTTTCAGTAACTAATGAAAAACTGTTTTTT	CSVSVTNEKLFF
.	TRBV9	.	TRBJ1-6	TGTGCCAGCAGCGTAGGTCCGGGGAGGTCCTATAATTCACCCCTCCACTTT	CASSVGPGRSYNSPLHF
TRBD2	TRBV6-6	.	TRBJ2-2	TGTGCCAGCAGTCCCGATCCAATCATGACTAGCGGGAGAAAGACCGGGGAGCTGTTTTTT	CASSPDPIMTSGRKTGELFF
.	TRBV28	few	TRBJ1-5	TGTGCCAGCAGCACGTTACGGGGGAGCAATCAGCCCCAGCATTTT	CASSTLRGSNQPQHF
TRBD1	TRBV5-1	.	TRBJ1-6	TGCGCCAGCAGCCCGACAGGGTTAGGGGATTCACCCCTCCACTTT	CASSPTGLGDSPLHF
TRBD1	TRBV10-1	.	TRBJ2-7	TGCGCCAGCAGTGAACAACAGGGGGTCGACGAGCAGTACTTC	CASSEQQGVDEQYF